This entry is about one T cell receptor (beta chain). These data originate in a study of shared clonotypes between healthy human individuals. Sequencing used immunoSEQ multiplex PCR; TCRdb keeps in-frame clones, though not all of them. This sample has approximately 980,000 clones, with around 80% found just once. V lost 1 base, J lost 4 bases, and 8 bases lay in between. Looked up from germline, CDR1 is GTSNPN and CDR2 is SVGIG (reference sequence). CDR3 length: 13 residues. The chain recombines TRBV30 with TRBJ2-1; D not certain. What was sequenced was memory CD4+ T cells sorted from blood. Subset denoted: CD45RA-negative fraction. The TCR was taken from a man in his late teens or twenties in good health. The CDR3 region has the DNA TGTGCCTGGAGTGGAGACGGATACAATGAGCAGTTCTTC. Residues: CAWSGDGYNEQFF.